Below, one T cell receptor beta chain is given with its context. The antigen remains unidentified. The source of the sample is a study of blood T cells in healthy people across ages. Whole-study findings and limits: As age increased, TCR beta diversity per million T cells fell in a roughly linear fashion.

Next came a second PCR, run for roughly 6 to 11 cycles, which used a sample-barcoded 5' primer along with a J-beta primer mix. A single record per CDR3 protein comes from TCRdb applying MiXCR to the 5' RACE reads. The sample records about 970,000 distinct CDR3 sequences, roughly half being singletons. The CDR3 is 14 amino acids. Trimming cost V 7 bases and J 5 bases; bases outside gene matches: 6. Germline CDR1 MNHEY, CDR2 SMNVEV (reference sequence). The receptor comes from a woman aged 55-69 years in good health. J is TRBJ2-1 and V is TRBV27, with 9 nucleotides matching TRBD2. Sequencing input: blood. The chain's CDR3 is CASNVLAGNNEQFF. Written as DNA, the CDR3 is TGTGCCAGCAATGTCCTAGCGGGGAACAATGAGCAGTTCTTC.